This TCR beta chain was found in a study of shared clonotypes between healthy human individuals. Study outcomes and limitations: A few donors had 5% to 6.5% of their naive CD4 clonotypes in common.

Concerning this clone itself: Antigen specificity is unknown.

Repertoires were generated with immunoSEQ multiplex PCR, while TCRdb's copy carries only in-frame clones and drops some. The sample yields 950,000 to 1,100,000 clones, about 84% seen once. This CDR3 spans 14 amino acids. Trimming left V 4 bases short and J 8 bases short, with 14 bases between. Germline assignment: CDR1 LNHDA and CDR2 SQIVND (reference sequence). The receptor was isolated from a man younger than 35 in good health. Some clones in this sample may be carry-over from other donors' samples. This chain joins TRBV19 and TRBJ1-4, with D possibly matching TRBD1 (5 bases). The sequencing sample was made of memory CD4+ T cells from PBMCs. The subset: CD45RA-negative fraction. CDR3 DNA: TGTGCCAGTAGTACGACTATACGGGGCGAAAAACTGTTTTTT. Translating gives CASSTTIRGEKLFF.